A single sample gave rise to the 29 T cell receptor beta chains below, sequenced in a study of T cell repertoires in cytomegalovirus infection (dated by TCRdb to about 2019). TCRdb names Illumina HiSeq 1500 as the instrument used. TCRdb cleaned the public reads at Q25 with fastp, built clones with MiXCR and kept in-frame beta chains. Duplicate CDR3 protein sequences are folded into a single record with the most common DNA and genes. This sample is represented by 350,000 to 400,000 distinct CDR3 sequences; about 32% of them were singletons. The ten largest account for 13% of the sample. Which antigens these TCRs recognize remains unknown. Taken with the paper, the label for treatment or condition translates to: in vitro stimulation with specific CMV peptide epitopes to enrich CMV-specific T cells. Material: cultured PBMCs, obtained from culture after CMV antigen stimulation. These receptors all stem from a human donor in good health (CMV status not recorded). Some clones in this sample may be carry-over from other donors' samples.

In its sample, this clonotype was seen a few times. This chain uses TRBV29-1 with TRBJ2-3, with 7 bases identical to TRBD1. CDR1 and CDR2 (germline): SQVTM, ANQGSEA. This CDR3 has 13 residues. V dropped 6 bases and J dropped 6; count of bases not matched to a gene: 9. The CDR3 is CSVAGGVRDTQYF. The CDR3 DNA is TGCAGCGTGGCAGGGGGAGTGAGGGATACGCAGTATTTT.

This clonotype was observed a few times. This sequence joins TRBV4-1 and TRBJ2-3; D is undetermined. V was trimmed by 4 bases and J by 0 bases, leaving 17 bases between them. The germline CDR1 and CDR2 sequences are MGHRA and YSYEKL. This CDR3 has 17 amino acids. The CDR3 region has the DNA TGCGCCAGCAGCCGGAAACTTCAGGTTACTAGCACAGATACGCAGTATTTT. It codes for CASSRKLQVTSTDTQYF.

This rearrangement joins TRBV11-3 to TRBJ1-1, with D uncertain. CDR3 length: 11 amino acids. V lost 2 bases and J lost 8, with 6 bases in between. CDR1 is SGHNT, CDR2 YENEEA, per germline. The CDR3 is CASSLQLEAFF. CDR3 nucleotide sequence: TGTGCCAGCAGCTTACAATTGGAAGCTTTCTTT.

This clonotype was seen more than once but under ten times. This rearrangement joins TRBV7-2 to TRBJ2-1; 14 bases fit TRBD2. CDR1 is SGHTA and CDR2 is FQGNSA in the germline V gene. CDR3 length equals 16 residues. Trimming cost V 5 bases and J 7 bases; bases outside gene matches: 7. The CDR3 region is CASSLIGTSGRNEQFF. Here the CDR3 DNA reads TGTGCCAGCAGCCTGATTGGGACTAGCGGGAGAAATGAGCAGTTCTTC.

V gene TRBV7-9 combines with J gene TRBJ2-6, with unresolved D. The CDR3 loop spans 10 amino acids. Germline values: CDR1 SEHNR, CDR2 FQNEAQ (reference sequence). V was pared by 5 bases and J by 11 bases, with 4 bases between. CDR3 sequence reads: CASSPDVLTF. The CDR3 DNA follows: TGTGCCAGCAGCCCGGACGTCCTGACTTTC.

The chain recombines TRBV10-3 with TRBJ2-3; D is uncertain. This CDR3 has 15 residues. Looked up from germline, CDR1 is ENHRY and CDR2 is SYGVKD. Trimming left V 3 bases short and J 0 bases short, with 10 bases between. The chain's CDR3 is CAISDDTSSTDTQYF. The CDR3 DNA reads TGTGCCATCAGTGACGACACATCTAGCACAGATACGCAGTATTTT.

The CDR3 DNA is TGTGCCAGCAGCTTAGGGGGAGGGGGTGCTGAAGCTTTCTTT. It translates to CASSLGGGGAEAFF. The chain uses TRBV7-8 and TRBJ1-1; TRBD1 is a possible D gene (6 bases). Germline V gene lookup returns CDR1 SGHVS and CDR2 FQNEAQ. The V end was cut by 1 base, the J end by 6 bases, with 12 bases between. This CDR3 is 14 amino acids long.

This clonotype has a count of ten or more. V gene TRBV7-2 combines with J gene TRBJ2-3; 8 bases map to TRBD1. Germline V CDR1 and CDR2: SGHTA, FQGNSA. CDR3 length: 15 residues. Trimming cost V 4 bases and J 1 base; bases outside gene matches: 4. The CDR3 is CASSSSGGRTDTQYF. In DNA, the CDR3 is TGTGCCAGCAGCTCCTCAGGGGGCCGCACAGATACGCAGTATTTT.

The chain is built from TRBV12-3 or TRBV12-4 and TRBJ1-1; D is perhaps TRBD1 (6 bases). The CDR3 covers 15 residues. The germline V and J ends were trimmed by 6 bases and 4 bases, with 18 bases remaining between them. CDR3 in amino acids: CASSPQGRGGTEAFF. DNA of the CDR3: TGTGCCAGCAGCCCACAGGGTAGAGGAGGCACTGAAGCTTTCTTT.

This clonotype was detected a few times. The V gene is TRBV5-8, the J gene TRBJ1-5; D call uncertain. The CDR3 runs 15 residues. V was trimmed by 0 bases and J by 3 bases, leaving 10 bases between them. From germline, CDR1 is SGHTS and CDR2 YDEGEE. The CDR3 DNA sequence: TGTGCCAGCAGCTTGGGCAGATTACTCAATCAGCCCCAGCATTTT. It specifies CASSLGRLLNQPQHF.

Only a few counts were recorded for this clonotype. The V call is TRBV12-3 or TRBV12-4, the J call TRBJ1-1, with D possibly being TRBD1 (5 bases). Trimming removed 8 bases from V and 0 bases from J, with 13 bases in between. The CDR3 extends over 14 amino acids. This chain's CDR3 is CASRPTGVNTEAFF. CDR3 DNA: TGTGCCAGCCGCCCGACGGGGGTGAACACTGAAGCTTTCTTT.

This clonotype was seen only a few times. This sequence joins TRBV7-2 and TRBJ2-1; 10 bases fit TRBD1. The CDR3 runs to 13 residues. Germline CDR1 and CDR2: SGHTA and FQGNSA. V lost 6 bases, J lost 6 bases, and 2 bases stayed unmatched. The CDR3 reads CASRGQGSNEQFF. For the CDR3, the DNA is TGTGCCAGCAGGGGACAGGGGAGCAATGAGCAGTTCTTC. Filled out from reference TRBV7-2 and TRBJ2-1, the complete variable domain reads GAGVSQSPSNKVTEKGKDVELRCDPISGHTALYWYRQSLGQGLEFLIYFQGNSAPDKSGLPSDRFSAERTGGSVSTLTIQRTQQEDSAVYLCASRGQGSNEQFFGPGTRLTVL.

This clonotype has a count of ten or more. The V gene is TRBV7-2, the J gene TRBJ1-2; a possible D gene is TRBD1 (5 bases). CDR3 size: 16 residues. V gave up 4 bases and J gave up 2 bases, with 17 bases separating them. Germline V gene lookup returns CDR1 SGHTA and CDR2 FQGNSA. The CDR3 DNA is TGTGCCAGCAGCTCTCCCCGTTGGGGACGAAACTATGGCTACACCTTC. Its translation: CASSSPRWGRNYGYTF.

The chain uses TRBV25-1 and TRBJ2-6, with 8 bases that match TRBD1. With 3 bases clipped from V and 12 bases from J, the junction kept 7 bases outside the gene matches. Germline V CDR1 and CDR2: MGHDK, SYGVNS. This CDR3 is 14 amino acids long. In DNA, the CDR3 is TGTGCCAGCAGTGACGGGGGACAGGCCCGCGTCCTGACTTTC. The encoded protein is CASSDGGQARVLTF.

This clonotype was counted between two and nine times. This chain joins TRBV7-3 and TRBJ2-1, with D possibly being TRBD2 (6 bases). The V end was cut by 5 bases, the J end by 7 bases, with 18 bases between. Germline V gene sequence: CDR1 SGHTA, CDR2 FQGTGA. This CDR3 spans 15 amino acids. The CDR3 DNA is TGTGCCAGCAGCCCTCTAGCGTCCGGCAGGAATGAGCAGTTCTTC. Protein: CASSPLASGRNEQFF.

This rearrangement joins TRBV7-9 to TRBJ2-5, with D perhaps TRBD1 or TRBD2 (5 bases each). The V gene lost 5 bases and the J gene lost 1 base, with 11 bases spanning the gap. The CDR3 is made up of 14 amino acids. Germline V gene lookup returns CDR1 SEHNR and CDR2 FQNEAQ (reference sequence). The chain's CDR3 is CASSPRGSQETQYF. In DNA, the CDR3 is TGTGCCAGCAGCCCCCGGGGCAGCCAAGAGACCCAGTACTTC.

The chain employs TRBV6-2 or TRBV6-3 and TRBJ2-3; no firm D call. V lost 2 bases to trimming and J lost 0 bases, with 18 bases between them. CDR3 length equals 18 residues. Looked up from germline, CDR1 is MNHEY and CDR2 is SVGEGT. The CDR3 sequence is CASSYGQWSLWSTDTQYF. For the CDR3, the DNA is TGTGCCAGCAGTTACGGCCAGTGGAGTCTGTGGAGCACAGATACGCAGTATTTT.

The chain joins TRBV7-3 to TRBJ2-1; the match to TRBD2 covers 10 bases. This CDR3 spans 18 amino acids. Trimming at V came to 3 bases and at J to 1 base, leaving 9 bases not matched to a gene. The V gene's germline CDR1 is SGHTA and CDR2 FQGTGA. CDR3 nucleotides: TGTGCCAGCAGCTTGCGCCTAGCGGGAGTCACATCCTACAATGAGCAGTTCTTC. Translating it yields CASSLRLAGVTSYNEQFF.

The count of this clonotype is one. The rearrangement links TRBV7-1 to TRBJ1-2, with 7 bases aligning to TRBD1. TRBV7-1 is designated an ORF whose function remains uncertain. CDR3 length equals 13 residues. The V gene end was trimmed by 7 bases and the J gene end by 7 bases; junction bases not matched to a gene: 9. The CDR3 DNA reads as TGTGCCAGCATCCAGGGGGTCTGGAGTGGCTACACCTTC. Translation gives CASIQGVWSGYTF.

For this clonotype: The junction departs from germline at one end; a sequencing error may be responsible. The CDR3 DNA is TGCAGTACTAGTGCAGGGAGGAACACCGGGGAGCTGTTTTTT. Translation gives CSTSAGRNTGELFF. This chain joins TRBV20-1 and TRBJ2-2; D assignment may be TRBD1 or TRBD2 (5 bases each). The length of the CDR3 is 14 residues. From germline, CDR1 is DFQATT and CDR2 SNEGSKA (reference sequence).

The chain employs TRBV12-3 or TRBV12-4 and TRBJ1-4; 7 nucleotides match TRBD1. J gave up 5 bases and V 8 bases, and 8 bases lay outside the gene matches. The CDR3 sequence is 14 residues long. CDR3 region: CASQSGTANEKLFF. The CDR3 DNA sequence: TGTGCCAGCCAATCCGGGACAGCAAATGAAAAACTGTTTTTT.

This clonotype was counted only a few times. V usage is TRBV7-9 and J usage is TRBJ2-5; D unresolved. Germline V gene data show CDR1 as SEHNR and CDR2 as FQNEAQ (reference sequence). V gave up 2 bases and J gave up 2 bases, with 12 bases separating them. This CDR3 region has 15 residues. CDR3 region: CASSLLRARQETQYF. As DNA, the CDR3 is TGTGCCAGCAGCTTATTAAGGGCCAGACAAGAGACCCAGTACTTC.

This clonotype occurred a few times. V usage is TRBV19 and J usage is TRBJ2-1; 8 nucleotides align to TRBD2. Per the germline V gene, CDR1 is LNHDA and CDR2 is SQIVND (reference sequence). There are 15 residues in the CDR3. With V trimmed by 4 bases and J by 5 bases, 7 bases remained unmatched. In DNA, the CDR3 is TGTGCCAGTAGTAATGGCGCTAGCGGGCACAATGAGCAGTTCTTC. This codes for CASSNGASGHNEQFF. The full variable domain, its missing parts supplied by reference TRBV19 and TRBJ2-1, is DGGITQSPKYLFRKEGQNVTLSCEQNLNHDAMYWYRQDPGQGLRLIYYSQIVNDFQKGDIAEGYSVSREKKESFPLTVTSAQKNPTAFYLCASSNGASGHNEQFFGPGTRLTVL.

This clonotype was seen a few times. This chain connects TRBV7-9 to TRBJ1-2; 7 bases fit TRBD1. J gave up 6 bases and V 5 bases, and 6 bases lay outside the gene matches. The CDR3 length is 13 residues. Germline lookup yields CDR1 SEHNR and CDR2 FQNEAQ (reference sequence). The CDR3 reads CASSPTGVDGYTF. CDR3 coding DNA: TGTGCCAGCAGCCCCACAGGGGTTGATGGCTACACCTTC.

This chain links TRBV19 with TRBJ1-5, with a weak D call TRBD1 (5 bases). V was pared by 7 bases and J by 7 bases, with 20 bases between. The V gene's germline CDR1 is LNHDA and CDR2 SQIVND (reference sequence). The CDR3 length is 15 residues. The CDR3 loop is CASKTDNPRGQPQHF. The DNA for the CDR3 is TGTGCCAGTAAAACGGACAACCCGAGGGGCCAGCCCCAGCATTTT. Based on the CDR3 plus reference TRBV19 and TRBJ1-5, the full variable domain is DGGITQSPKYLFRKEGQNVTLSCEQNLNHDAMYWYRQDPGQGLRLIYYSQIVNDFQKGDIAEGYSVSREKKESFPLTVTSAQKNPTAFYLCASKTDNPRGQPQHFGDGTRLSIL.

The V gene is TRBV11-3, the J gene TRBJ1-1; tentatively, D is TRBD1 (5 bases). Germline loops: CDR1 SGHNT, CDR2 YENEEA. The CDR3 contains 15 residues. V was clipped by 1 base and J by 2 bases, with 11 bases between them. As DNA, the CDR3 is TGTGCCAGCAGCTTAGTGGGACCCGCCAACACTGAAGCTTTCTTT. Translating gives CASSLVGPANTEAFF.

This clonotype was seen more than once but under ten times. V and J are TRBV11-2 and TRBJ1-1; D is perhaps TRBD1 (6 bases). This CDR3 contains 15 residues. Trimming stripped 4 bases from V and 2 bases from J, with 14 bases between. Germline V gene lookup returns CDR1 SGHAT and CDR2 FQNNGV. DNA of the CDR3: TGTGCCAGCAGCTCGGCTCGGACAGTAAACACTGAAGCTTTCTTT. Translation: CASSSARTVNTEAFF.

This clonotype was detected a few times. The rearrangement links TRBV7-2 to TRBJ2-7; 7 bases match TRBD2. This CDR3 is 14 amino acids long. The germline V gene has CDR1 SGHTA and CDR2 FQGNSA. Unmatched junction bases numbered 13, after V lost 5 bases and J lost 9 bases. CDR3 in amino acids: CASSNHMAGVGQYF. CDR3 in DNA: TGTGCCAGCAGCAACCACATGGCGGGAGTCGGGCAGTACTTC.

This sequence joins TRBV15 and TRBJ1-4; TRBD1 matches 8 bases. With 5 bases clipped from V and 5 bases from J, the junction kept 7 bases outside the gene matches. The CDR3 loop spans 15 amino acids. CDR1 LNHNV and CDR2 YYDKDF come from the germline V gene (reference sequence). CDR3 DNA: TGTGCCACCAGCCACATGGACAGGGAAAATGAAAAACTGTTTTTT. It translates to CATSHMDRENEKLFF.